Below are 11 T cell receptor beta chains sequenced from a single sample in a study of shared clonotypes between healthy human individuals. Naive CD8 isolation took CD45RO-negative cells positively selected for CCR7 and excluded terminally differentiated effector memory CD45RA+ cells. Data came from immunoSEQ multiplex PCR; TCRdb stores just in-frame clones and leaves some out. The sample holds roughly 2.1 million clones, about 93% seen once. The sample taken for sequencing was naive CD8+ T cells from PBMCs. Source of these receptors: a man aged 18 to 29 in good health. Some clones in this sample may be carry-over from other donors' samples.

This rearrangement joins TRBV28 to TRBJ1-2; D gene uncertain. V was shortened by 6 bases and J by 8 bases, with 10 bases between the two germline ends. CDR1 is MDHEN and CDR2 is SYDVKM in the germline V gene. The CDR3 contains 11 residues. CDR3 sequence reads: CASRSGRGYTF. DNA for the CDR3: TGTGCCAGCAGATCGGGGAGGGGCTACACCTTC.

Concerning this clone itself: The same CDR3 also results from other DNA sequences found in this sample. The V gene is TRBV13, the J gene TRBJ2-3; no reliable D call. Germline V gene lookup returns CDR1 PRHDT and CDR2 FYEKMQ (reference sequence). The CDR3 is made up of 12 amino acids. V lost 5 bases to trimming and J lost 1 base, with 4 bases between them. The CDR3 DNA follows: TGTGCCAGCAGCCCCCGCACAGATACGCAGTATTTT. Translation gives CASSPRTDTQYF.

CDR3 loop: CASSDGGSYEQYF. DNA of the CDR3: TGTGCCAGCAGTGATGGCGGGTCCTACGAGCAGTACTTC. The genes are TRBV6-1 and TRBJ2-7; D possibly corresponds to TRBD2 (5 bases). Germline loops: CDR1 MNHNS, CDR2 SASEGT. CDR3 size: 13 residues. The V and J ends lost 3 bases and 1 base respectively, with 7 bases between them.

V gene TRBV15 combines with J gene TRBJ1-2, with D tentatively TRBD1 (5 bases). The CDR3 has 18 amino acids. V lost 4 bases, J lost 5 bases, and 26 bases lay in between. Per the germline V gene, CDR1 is LNHNV and CDR2 is YYDKDF (reference sequence). CDR3 nucleotides: TGTGCCACCAGCATCAACCAGGGCTGGACCACTGAACTATATGGCTACACCTTC. This codes for CATSINQGWTTELYGYTF.

The chain couples TRBV7-8 to TRBJ2-1; D might be TRBD1 or TRBD2, each matching 6 bases. The CDR3 is 17 residues long. Trimming pared 3 bases from V and 4 bases from J, leaving 19 bases between. Germline lookup yields CDR1 SGHVS and CDR2 FQNEAQ. The CDR3 here is CASSLERGTARYNEQFF. The CDR3 DNA follows: TGTGCCAGCAGCTTGGAAAGGGGGACTGCGAGGTACAATGAGCAGTTCTTC.

V gene TRBV7-2 combines with J gene TRBJ1-2; D unresolved. Per germline, CDR1 SGHTA and CDR2 FQGNSA. The CDR3 covers 11 residues. V lost 5 bases, J lost 8 bases, and 9 bases lay in between. The CDR3 loop is CASSGDGGYTF. CDR3 coding DNA: TGTGCCAGCAGCGGTGATGGGGGCTACACCTTC.

This rearrangement joins TRBV4-3 to TRBJ1-1, with unresolved D. The CDR3 sequence is 14 residues long. Trimming cost V 0 bases and J 1 base, with 6 bases left between them. In germline, CDR1 is LGHNA, CDR2 YSLEER. The CDR3 DNA reads as TGCGCCAGCAGCCAAGATGCATCGAACACTGAAGCTTTCTTT. Protein sequence: CASSQDASNTEAFF.

This clone was seen just once. CDR3 coding DNA: TGTGCCAGCTCGCGCGTTGAAGCTTTCTTT. Protein sequence: CASSRVEAFF. The gene calls are TRBV6-1 and TRBJ1-1; no definite D call. Germline values: CDR1 MNHNS, CDR2 SASEGT. V gave up 8 bases and J gave up 7 bases, with 8 bases separating them. The CDR3 is 10 residues long.

CDR3 DNA: TGTGCCAGCAGCTTTTTACTAGCAGGAGTGAACACCGGGGAGCTGTTTTTT. Amino acid sequence: CASSFLLAGVNTGELFF. The chain has TRBV7-9 and TRBJ2-2; D is perhaps TRBD2 (6 bases). The germline V gene encodes CDR1 SEHNR and CDR2 FQNEAQ (reference sequence). V lost 3 bases, J lost 1 base, and 15 bases lay in between. This CDR3 region has 17 residues.

This sequence joins TRBV28 and TRBJ2-3, with D uncertain. Trimming removed 10 bases at V and 2 bases at J, with 10 bases between. In germline, CDR1 is MDHEN, CDR2 SYDVKM. The CDR3 extends over 12 amino acids. The CDR3, as DNA: TGTGCCACCTGCACCCTCACAGATACGCAGTATTTT. It codes for CATCTLTDTQYF. Full variable domain (rest looked up from reference TRBV28 and TRBJ2-3): DVKVTQSSRYLVKRTGEKVFLECVQDMDHENMFWYRQDPGLGLRLIYFSYDVKMKEKGDIPEGYSVSREKKERFSLILESASTNQTSMYLCATCTLTDTQYFGPGTRLTVL.

The J gene is TRBJ2-5, the V gene TRBV5-1; 8 bases fit TRBD2. The germline V gene encodes CDR1 SGHRS and CDR2 YFSETQ. There are 16 residues in the CDR3. With 7 bases clipped from V and 5 bases from J, the junction kept 16 bases outside the gene matches. The CDR3 spells CASAVWGLGQGETQYF. The CDR3 DNA is TGCGCCAGCGCCGTCTGGGGACTAGGCCAGGGGGAGACCCAGTACTTC.